This TCR beta chain was recovered during a study of cytomegalovirus exposure and HLA in healthy donors. Study-level results: According to an earlier analysis, most TCR beta V segments yielded productive rearrangements about 90% or about 30% of the time.

Germline V gene data show CDR1 as SNHLY and CDR2 as FYNNEI. The CDR3 loop spans 14 amino acids. The trim removed 7 bases at V and 7 bases at J, leaving 5 bases unmatched. This clone was found once. What it binds is unknown. PCR used 60 Vbeta primers and 13 Jbeta primers. Repertoires were generated with immunoSEQ multiplex PCR, while TCRdb's copy carries only in-frame clones and drops some. This table has 150,000 to 200,000 clones, about 79% appearing once. The sequence was obtained from a man aged 35 to 55 in good health and CMV-seropositive. Sequencing input: PBMCs. The chain is built from TRBV2 and TRBJ1-4, with 11 bases aligning to TRBD1. The CDR3: CASTSGTGGEKLFF. The CDR3 DNA follows: TGTGCCAGCACATCCGGGACAGGGGGTGAAAAACTGTTTTTT.